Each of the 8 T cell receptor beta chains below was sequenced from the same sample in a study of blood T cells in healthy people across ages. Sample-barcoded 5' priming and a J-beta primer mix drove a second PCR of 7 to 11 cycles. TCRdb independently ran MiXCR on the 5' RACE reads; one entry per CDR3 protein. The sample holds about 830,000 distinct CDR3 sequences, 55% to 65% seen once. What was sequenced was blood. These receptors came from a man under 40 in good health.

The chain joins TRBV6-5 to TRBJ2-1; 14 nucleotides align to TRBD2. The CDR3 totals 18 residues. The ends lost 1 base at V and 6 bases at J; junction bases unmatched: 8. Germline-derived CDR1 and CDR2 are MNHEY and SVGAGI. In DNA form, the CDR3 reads TGTGCCAGCAGTTACTACGGGACTAGCGGGGGCCGGATCAATGAGCAGTTCTTC. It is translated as CASSYYGTSGGRINEQFF.

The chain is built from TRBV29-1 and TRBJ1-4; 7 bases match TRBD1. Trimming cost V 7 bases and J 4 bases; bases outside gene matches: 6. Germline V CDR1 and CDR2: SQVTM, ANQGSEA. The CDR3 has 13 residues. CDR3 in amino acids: CSAIHRGNEKLFF. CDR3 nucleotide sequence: TGCAGCGCCATACACAGGGGTAATGAAAAACTGTTTTTT.

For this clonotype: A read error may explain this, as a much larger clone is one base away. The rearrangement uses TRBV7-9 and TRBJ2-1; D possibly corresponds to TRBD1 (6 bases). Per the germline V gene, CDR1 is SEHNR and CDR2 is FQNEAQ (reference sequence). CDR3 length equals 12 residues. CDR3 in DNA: TGTTCCAGCAGCTCACAGGGAAATGAGCAGTTCTTC. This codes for CSSSSQGNEQFF.

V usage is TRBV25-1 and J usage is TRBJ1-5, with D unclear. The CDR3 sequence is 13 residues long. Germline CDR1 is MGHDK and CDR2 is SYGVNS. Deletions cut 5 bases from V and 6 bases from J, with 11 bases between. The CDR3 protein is CASSTNVGQPQHF. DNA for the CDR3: TGTGCCAGCAGTACCAATGTGGGTCAGCCCCAGCATTTT. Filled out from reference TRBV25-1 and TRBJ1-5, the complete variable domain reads EADIYQTPRYLVIGTGKKITLECSQTMGHDKMYWYQQDPGMELHLIHYSYGVNSTEKGDLSSESTVSRIRTEHFPLTLESARPSHTSQYLCASSTNVGQPQHFGDGTRLSIL.

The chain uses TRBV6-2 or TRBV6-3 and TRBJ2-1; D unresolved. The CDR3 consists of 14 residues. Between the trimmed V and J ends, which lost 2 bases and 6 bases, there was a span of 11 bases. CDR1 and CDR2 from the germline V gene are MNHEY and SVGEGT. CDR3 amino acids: CASSYRARVNEQFF. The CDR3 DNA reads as TGTGCCAGCAGTTACAGGGCTAGGGTCAATGAGCAGTTCTTC.

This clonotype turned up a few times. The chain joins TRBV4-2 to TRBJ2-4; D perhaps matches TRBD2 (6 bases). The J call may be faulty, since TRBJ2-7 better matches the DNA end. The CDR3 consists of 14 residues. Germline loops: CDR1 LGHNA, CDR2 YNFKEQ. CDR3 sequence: CASSQDGTFYEQYF. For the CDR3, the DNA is TGTGCCAGCAGCCAAGATGGGACTTTCTACGAGCAGTACTTC.

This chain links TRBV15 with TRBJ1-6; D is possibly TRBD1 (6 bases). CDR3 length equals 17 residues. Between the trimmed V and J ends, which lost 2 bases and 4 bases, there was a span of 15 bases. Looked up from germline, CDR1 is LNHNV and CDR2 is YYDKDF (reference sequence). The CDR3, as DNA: TGTGCCACCAGCAGATACCGAGACAGGCCTTATAATTCACCCCTCCACTTT. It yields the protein CATSRYRDRPYNSPLHF.

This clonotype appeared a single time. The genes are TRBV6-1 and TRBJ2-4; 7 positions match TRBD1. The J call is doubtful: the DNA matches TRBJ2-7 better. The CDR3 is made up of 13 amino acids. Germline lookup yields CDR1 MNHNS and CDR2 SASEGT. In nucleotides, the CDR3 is TGTGCCGGCACTCCACAGGGGCCCTACGAGCAGTACTTC. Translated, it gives CAGTPQGPYEQYF.